This TCR beta chain emerged from a study of graft-versus-host responses after intestinal transplantation. General study results and limits: GvH clone levels peaked in circulation, and this peak was associated with early post-transplant HvG declines. Investigators detected GvH clones in recipient marrow, with some emerging earlier in ileum or blood.

Sequencing was performed with immunoSEQ multiplex PCR; in TCRdb, only in-frame clones are kept and a portion is missing. Here the sample spans about 15,000 clones, more than 25% being singletons. Trimming stripped 6 bases from V and 3 bases from J, with 13 bases between. Per germline, CDR1 MGHRA and CDR2 YSYEKL. The CDR3 extends over 14 amino acids. The culture paired around 200,000 irradiated violet-dye-labeled stimulators with around 200,000 CFSE-labeled responders. Sorting after the reaction isolated proliferating CFSE-low CD3+CD4+ and CD3+CD8+ responders. The TCR was taken from a human patient who received an intestinal transplant. This chain links TRBV4-1 with TRBJ2-3; TRBD2 might be the D (6 bases). The specimen comprised alloreactive CD8+ T cells from a mixed lymphocyte reaction culture, sampled before intestinal transplant. Subset defined: CFSE-low proliferating T cells sorted from roughly 6-day pre-transplant mixed lymphocyte reaction (GvH or HvG direction). The CDR3 nucleotides are TGCGCCAGCAGTCGCGGCGGGGAGACAGATACGCAGTATTTT. Translation: CASSRGGETDTQYF.